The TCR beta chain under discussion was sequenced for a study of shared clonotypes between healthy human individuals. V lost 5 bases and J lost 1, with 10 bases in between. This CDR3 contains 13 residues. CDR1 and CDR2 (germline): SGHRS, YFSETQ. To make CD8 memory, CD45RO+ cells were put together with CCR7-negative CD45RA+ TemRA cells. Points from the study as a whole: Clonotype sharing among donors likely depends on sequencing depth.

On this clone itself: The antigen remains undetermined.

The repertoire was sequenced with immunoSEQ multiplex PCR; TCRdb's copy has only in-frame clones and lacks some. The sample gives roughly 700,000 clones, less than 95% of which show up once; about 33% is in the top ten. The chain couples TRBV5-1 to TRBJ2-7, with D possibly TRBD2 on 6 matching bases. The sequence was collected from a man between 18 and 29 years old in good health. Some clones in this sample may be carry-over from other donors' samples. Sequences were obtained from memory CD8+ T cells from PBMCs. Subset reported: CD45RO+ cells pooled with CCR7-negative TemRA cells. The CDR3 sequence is CASRSGESYEQYF. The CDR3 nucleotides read TGCGCCAGCAGATCGGGGGAGTCCTACGAGCAGTACTTC.